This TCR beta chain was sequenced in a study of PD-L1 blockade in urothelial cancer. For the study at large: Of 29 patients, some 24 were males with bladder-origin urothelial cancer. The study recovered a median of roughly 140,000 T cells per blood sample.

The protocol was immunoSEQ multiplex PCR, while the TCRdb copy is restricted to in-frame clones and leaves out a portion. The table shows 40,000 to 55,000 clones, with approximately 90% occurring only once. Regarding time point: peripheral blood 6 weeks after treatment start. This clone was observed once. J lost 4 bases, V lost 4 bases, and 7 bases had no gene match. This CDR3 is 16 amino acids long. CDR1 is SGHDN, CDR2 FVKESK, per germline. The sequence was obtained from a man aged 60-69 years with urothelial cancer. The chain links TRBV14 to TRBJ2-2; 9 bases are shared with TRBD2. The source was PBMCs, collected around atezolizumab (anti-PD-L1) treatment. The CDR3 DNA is TGTGCCAGCAGCCTAATAGCGGGAGCTGGCACCGGGGAGCTGTTTTTT. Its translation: CASSLIAGAGTGELFF.